These 11 T cell receptor beta chains share one sample of origin, sequenced in a study of shared clonotypes between healthy human individuals. Some clones are missing from TCRdb's copy, which holds only in-frame ones; the method was immunoSEQ multiplex PCR. The sample shows 2 million to 3 million clones, over 85% of them seen only once. Sequences were obtained from naive CD4+ T cells from PBMCs. The sample's subset: CD45RA+ positively selected. The receptors were sampled from a man between 18 and 29 years old in good health. Some clones in this sample may be carry-over from other donors' samples.

The rearrangement uses TRBV29-1 and TRBJ2-2, with D uncertain. The CDR3 loop spans 11 amino acids. Germline V gene lookup returns CDR1 SQVTM and CDR2 ANQGSEA. The V end was cut by 4 bases, the J end by 8 bases, with 8 bases between. The CDR3 region has the DNA TGCAGCGTTGTAGATGGAGGGGAGCTGTTTTTT. Amino acids: CSVVDGGELFF.

The chain links TRBV7-6 to TRBJ2-5; weak D call: TRBD2 (5 bases). The CDR3 totals 14 residues. Germline lookup yields CDR1 SGHVS and CDR2 FNYEAQ. V lost 2 bases and J 5 bases, leaving 12 bases between the germline ends. The CDR3 spells CASSLIEGGETQYF. CDR3 DNA: TGTGCCAGCAGCTTAATAGAGGGTGGGGAGACCCAGTACTTC.

This rearrangement joins TRBV4-1 to TRBJ2-1, with 14 nucleotides matching TRBD2. The V gene's germline CDR1 is MGHRA and CDR2 YSYEKL. J was trimmed by 7 bases and V by 4 bases; bases with no gene match: 6. This CDR3 region has 16 residues. The CDR3 sequence is CASSLTGLAGENEQFF. CDR3 sequence (DNA): TGCGCCAGCAGCCTTACGGGACTAGCGGGAGAAAATGAGCAGTTCTTC.

V and J are TRBV15 and TRBJ2-5, with 7 bases identical to TRBD2. The CDR3 totals 16 residues. With 1 base clipped from V and 5 bases from J, the junction kept 10 bases outside the gene matches. CDR1 and CDR2 from the germline V gene are LNHNV and YYDKDF (reference sequence). CDR3 amino acids: CATSRGASGRKETQYF. In nucleotides, the CDR3 is TGTGCCACCAGCAGAGGGGCTAGCGGCCGAAAGGAGACCCAGTACTTC.

The rearrangement links TRBV9 to TRBJ2-7, with D unresolved. This CDR3 is built from 15 residues. The germline gives CDR1 SGDLS, CDR2 YYNGEE. V dropped 0 bases and J dropped 3 bases, with 13 bases sitting between them. In DNA form, the CDR3 reads TGTGCCAGCAGCGTAGATGGCTACTCTCGCTACGAGCAGTACTTC. It specifies CASSVDGYSRYEQYF.

The CDR3 coding sequence is TGTGCCAGCAGCTTAACGGCGGTAGCCGGCAATGAGCAGTTCTTC. As protein: CASSLTAVAGNEQFF. J is TRBJ2-1 and V is TRBV7-3; D call uncertain. Germline-derived CDR1 and CDR2 are SGHTA and FQGTGA. Trimming cost V 0 bases and J 6 bases, with 12 bases left between them. The CDR3 runs to 15 residues.

V usage is TRBV5-4 and J usage is TRBJ1-4; 8 positions agree with TRBD1. After removal of 3 bases from V and 6 bases from J, the junction contained 7 bases not matched to a gene. The CDR3 has 15 residues. Germline-derived CDR1 and CDR2 are SGHNT and YYREEE (reference sequence). Here the CDR3 reads CASSSPDRADEKLFF. The CDR3 DNA reads as TGTGCCAGCAGCTCCCCGGACAGGGCGGATGAAAAACTGTTTTTT.

The chain recombines TRBV5-1 with TRBJ2-3, with 8 bases aligning to TRBD1. The CDR3 sequence is 15 residues long. The J segment lost 1 base and the V segment lost 4 bases, leaving 5 bases of the junction unmatched. Germline CDR1 SGHRS, CDR2 YFSETQ. The CDR3 nucleotides read TGCGCCAGCAGCCAATTGACAGGGGGCACAGATACGCAGTATTTT. This translates into CASSQLTGGTDTQYF.

DNA for the CDR3: TGTGCCACCTGGCTGGGGAACACAGATACGCAGTATTTT. Amino acid sequence: CATWLGNTDTQYF. The chain combines TRBV6-1 with TRBJ2-3; D call uncertain. Between the trimmed V and J ends, which lost 10 bases and 2 bases, there was a span of 13 bases. The CDR3 runs to 13 residues. The germline gives CDR1 MNHNS, CDR2 SASEGT.

In its sample, this clone was seen once. The V gene is TRBV5-5, the J gene TRBJ1-1; possible D gene TRBD1, 6 bases. From germline, CDR1 is SGHKS and CDR2 YYEKEE (reference sequence). This CDR3 spans 15 amino acids. V was trimmed by 1 base and J by 1 base, leaving 11 bases between them. CDR3 amino acids: CASSLIGRGNTEAFF. CDR3 DNA: TGTGCCAGCAGCTTGATCGGCAGGGGGAACACTGAAGCTTTCTTT.

The chain couples TRBV7-3 to TRBJ2-1; 13 nucleotides agree with TRBD2. Losses at the gene ends were 5 bases for V and 8 bases for J; bases not matched to a gene: 3. Germline V gives CDR1 SGHTA, CDR2 FQGTGA. CDR3 size: 14 residues. The CDR3 bases are TGTGCCAGCAGCCGGACTAGCGGGAGTGATGAGCAGTTCTTC. Protein sequence: CASSRTSGSDEQFF.